These 32 T cell receptor beta chains came from one sample sequenced in a study of blood T cell repertoires in COVID-19. Data came from immunoSEQ multiplex PCR; TCRdb stores just in-frame clones and leaves some out. The sample has 130,000 or so clones, about 85% seen once; the top ten hold more than 2%. The sequenced sample was peripheral blood. All receptors come from a human donor with COVID-19, enrolled during active disease. The donor label of this sample is uncertain.

DNA of the CDR3: TGTGCCAGCAGCCCAGTGTCTGGAGTAGATACGCAGTATTTT. Protein: CASSPVSGVDTQYF. J is TRBJ2-3 and V is TRBV7-9; no firm D call. This CDR3 has 14 residues. V shed 5 bases and J shed 5 bases, with 14 bases lying between them. Germline CDR1 is SEHNR and CDR2 is FQNEAQ (reference sequence).

The chain couples TRBV16 to TRBJ2-4; maybe TRBD2 (5 bases). CDR3 length: 15 residues. V dropped 2 bases and J dropped 2 bases, with 10 bases sitting between them. The germline V gene has CDR1 KGHSY and CDR2 FQNENV. CDR3 coding DNA: TGTGCCAGCAGCCAAGGGAGCGATCCCAAAAACATTCAGTACTTC. It translates to CASSQGSDPKNIQYF. The full variable domain, completed using reference TRBV16 and TRBJ2-4, is GEEVAQTPKHLVRGEGQKAKLYCAPIKGHSYVFWYQQVLKNEFKFLISFQNENVFDETGMPKERFSAKCLPNSPCSLEIQATKLEDSAVYFCASSQGSDPKNIQYFGAGTRLSVL.

This clone was seen only once. The chain combines TRBV28 with TRBJ1-3, with a tentative D call TRBD1 (5 bases). From germline, CDR1 is MDHEN and CDR2 SYDVKM. V was shortened by 5 bases and J by 1 base, with 6 bases between the two germline ends. The CDR3 covers 13 residues. The CDR3 is CASSPGSGNTIYF. The CDR3 nucleotides are TGTGCCAGCAGTCCAGGGTCTGGAAACACCATATATTTT.

V gene TRBV19 combines with J gene TRBJ1-5, with 9 bases fitting TRBD1. J lost 6 bases, V lost 6 bases, and 12 bases had no gene match. The CDR3 loop spans 16 amino acids. Germline lookup yields CDR1 LNHDA and CDR2 SQIVND (reference sequence). This chain's CDR3 is CASRPTTGTGFQPQHF. In DNA, the CDR3 is TGTGCCAGTAGACCTACGACCGGGACAGGGTTTCAGCCCCAGCATTTT. The full variable domain, with the rest looked up from reference TRBV19 and TRBJ1-5, is DGGITQSPKYLFRKEGQNVTLSCEQNLNHDAMYWYRQDPGQGLRLIYYSQIVNDFQKGDIAEGYSVSREKKESFPLTVTSAQKNPTAFYLCASRPTTGTGFQPQHFGDGTRLSIL.

J is TRBJ1-6 and V is TRBV12-5; TRBD1 is a possible D gene (6 bases). From germline, CDR1 is LGHNT and CDR2 FRNRAP. The V gene lost 0 bases and the J gene lost 14 bases, with 17 bases spanning the gap. The CDR3 contains 15 residues. This CDR3 is CASGLVPPGGSTLHF. The CDR3 DNA is TGTGCTAGTGGTTTGGTACCCCCGGGGGGCTCCACCCTCCACTTT.

The J gene is TRBJ1-5, the V gene TRBV19, with a tentative D call TRBD1 (5 bases). The CDR3 is 17 amino acids. Looked up from germline, CDR1 is LNHDA and CDR2 is SQIVND (reference sequence). V was trimmed by 4 bases and J by 0 bases, leaving 16 bases between them. CDR3 sequence (DNA): TGTGCCAGTAGTACACTGACAGCCCCATATAGCAATCAGCCCCAGCATTTT. It specifies CASSTLTAPYSNQPQHF. The variable domain in full, completed from reference TRBV19 and TRBJ1-5, reads DGGITQSPKYLFRKEGQNVTLSCEQNLNHDAMYWYRQDPGQGLRLIYYSQIVNDFQKGDIAEGYSVSREKKESFPLTVTSAQKNPTAFYLCASSTLTAPYSNQPQHFGDGTRLSIL.

The chain links TRBV12-5 to TRBJ1-1; D gene unclear. The CDR3 is 12 amino acids. V was clipped by 4 bases and J by 4 bases, with 7 bases between them. CDR1 is LGHNT and CDR2 is FRNRAP in the germline V gene. In DNA form, the CDR3 reads TGTGCTAGTGGTTGGGAGGGCACTGAAGCTTTCTTT. Amino acid sequence: CASGWEGTEAFF.

Ten or more counts support this clone. This chain joins TRBV12-3 or TRBV12-4 and TRBJ1-1, with a tentative D call TRBD1 (5 bases). The CDR3 covers 12 residues. The V gene lost 8 bases and the J gene lost 5 bases, with 12 bases spanning the gap. CDR3 coding DNA: TGTGCCAGCGGCCCTGGGGGGACTGAAGCTTTCTTT. This encodes CASGPGGTEAFF.

The J gene is TRBJ2-7, the V gene TRBV4-1, with D possibly TRBD1 on 5 matching bases. Germline V gives CDR1 MGHRA, CDR2 YSYEKL. The CDR3 loop spans 13 amino acids. The ends were cut back, 2 bases at V and 2 bases at J, with 7 bases in the middle. CDR3 in amino acids: CASSQSTAYEQYF. CDR3 bases: TGCGCCAGCAGCCAATCGACAGCCTACGAGCAGTACTTC.

The chain uses TRBV6-5 and TRBJ1-4; 8 bases are a match to TRBD1. Per the germline V gene, CDR1 is MNHEY and CDR2 is SVGAGI. The CDR3 runs to 14 residues. Trimming took 6 bases from V and 5 from J; bases not matched to a gene: 5. The CDR3 bases are TGTGCCAGCAGACCGACAGGGGAAAATGAAAAACTGTTTTTT. Translated, it gives CASRPTGENEKLFF.

The chain is built from TRBV2 and TRBJ1-6; D might be TRBD1 (6 bases). The CDR3 is 14 residues long. Trimming shortened V by 4 bases and J by 10 bases, and 14 bases separated the two germline ends. CDR1 is SNHLY, CDR2 FYNNEI, per germline. CDR3 coding DNA: TGTGCCAGCAGTGTATCCGGGGGGGCCTCACCCCTCCACTTT. The encoded protein is CASSVSGGASPLHF.

The V call is TRBV5-1, the J call TRBJ1-2; D is perhaps TRBD1 (5 bases). V shed 3 bases and J shed 1 base, with 7 bases lying between them. CDR3 length: 13 residues. Per germline, CDR1 SGHRS and CDR2 YFSETQ. The CDR3 bases are TGCGCCAGCAGCTCGACAGATAACTATGGCTACACCTTC. Translated, it gives CASSSTDNYGYTF.

This chain links TRBV5-4 with TRBJ2-3, with 10 bases matching TRBD2. The V gene's germline CDR1 is SGHNT and CDR2 YYREEE (reference sequence). V shed 4 bases, J shed 3 bases, and the junction held 11 bases outside the gene matches. The CDR3 spans 17 residues. The DNA for the CDR3 is TGTGCCAGCAGCCGCCCTGGGAGCGGGGGGGGTACAGATACGCAGTATTTT. It translates to CASSRPGSGGGTDTQYF.

The V gene is TRBV19, the J gene TRBJ2-2; 7 nucleotides match TRBD1. CDR3 length equals 13 residues. In germline, CDR1 is LNHDA, CDR2 SQIVND (reference sequence). Unmatched junction bases numbered 5, after V lost 8 bases and J lost 5 bases. The CDR3 DNA reads as TGTGCCAGTCAGCAGGGGGTGACCGGGGAGCTGTTTTTT. Translated: CASQQGVTGELFF.

The V gene is TRBV7-9, the J gene TRBJ1-3; D is unresolved. Germline V CDR1 and CDR2: SEHNR, FQNEAQ (reference sequence). The CDR3 is made up of 14 amino acids. V was shortened by 8 bases and J by 0 bases, with 11 bases between the two germline ends. The CDR3 coding sequence is TGTGCCAGCCGCCGGGAGTTCTCTGGAAACACCATATATTTT. This gives the protein CASRREFSGNTIYF.

The V gene is TRBV19, the J gene TRBJ1-1, with TRBD1 matching 8 bases. The J segment lost 1 base and the V segment lost 4 bases, leaving 11 bases of the junction unmatched. Germline lookup yields CDR1 LNHDA and CDR2 SQIVND (reference sequence). The CDR3 runs to 17 residues. The CDR3 DNA is TGTGCCAGTAGTACCGGACAGGGTCAGCCCAAGAACACTGAAGCTTTCTTT. Amino acids: CASSTGQGQPKNTEAFF.

The V and J genes are TRBV13 and TRBJ2-3; 8 bases align to TRBD1. The trim removed 3 bases at V and 0 bases at J, leaving 5 bases unmatched. Germline V lookup: CDR1 PRHDT, CDR2 FYEKMQ (reference sequence). The CDR3 consists of 16 residues. The CDR3 is CASSLGTGTSTDTQYF. The CDR3 DNA reads as TGTGCCAGCAGCTTGGGGACAGGAACTAGCACAGATACGCAGTATTTT.

J is TRBJ1-2 and V is TRBV10-3, with 8 bases fitting TRBD1. Germline CDR1 reads ENHRY; CDR2 reads SYGVKD. The CDR3 is made up of 14 amino acids. The junction had 5 bases not matched to a gene; V was cut back by 6 bases and J by 2 bases. This CDR3 is CAIRVGQENYGYTF. The CDR3 DNA reads as TGTGCCATCAGGGTGGGACAGGAGAACTATGGCTACACCTTC.

The genes are TRBV12-5 and TRBJ2-5; D perhaps matches TRBD2 (5 bases). V was shortened by 0 bases and J by 7 bases, with 9 bases between the two germline ends. The V gene's germline CDR1 is LGHNT and CDR2 FRNRAP. There are 13 residues in the CDR3. CDR3 DNA sequence: TGTGCTAGTGGTTTGGTCGGCCGGGGGACCCAGTACTTC. It translates to CASGLVGRGTQYF.

The rearrangement joins TRBV3-1 (or the pseudogene TRBV3-2) to TRBJ2-5; D perhaps matches TRBD1 (7 bases). Germline CDR1 is LGHDT and CDR2 is YNNKEL (reference sequence). The CDR3 is made up of 17 amino acids. Trimming cost V 4 bases and J 1 base, with 19 bases left between them. The DNA for the CDR3 is TGTGCCAGCAGCCCTTGGGACAGCCTGGAGGGCCAAGAGACCCAGTACTTC. Its protein is CASSPWDSLEGQETQYF.

The rearrangement links TRBV6-5 to TRBJ1-2, with TRBD1 matching over 7 bases. This CDR3 contains 14 residues. Trimming at V came to 6 bases and at J to 4 bases, leaving 8 bases not matched to a gene. The germline gives CDR1 MNHEY, CDR2 SVGAGI. CDR3 amino acids: CASRGGRGIYGYTF. Here the CDR3 DNA reads TGTGCCAGCAGGGGCGGCAGGGGGATCTATGGCTACACCTTC.

This chain joins TRBV12-5 and TRBJ2-7; D possibly corresponds to TRBD1 (5 bases). V lost 8 bases and J 4 bases, leaving 15 bases between the germline ends. The length of the CDR3 is 13 residues. Germline lookup yields CDR1 LGHNT and CDR2 FRNRAP. The CDR3 DNA reads TGTGCTAGTCTTAGGGCTACAGGATACGAGCAGTACTTC. It yields the protein CASLRATGYEQYF. Using reference TRBV12-5 and TRBJ2-7 for the parts outside the CDR3, the full variable domain is DARVTQTPRHKVTEMGQEVTMRCQPILGHNTVFWYRQTMMQGLELLAYFRNRAPLDDSGMPKDRFSAEMPDATLATLKIQPSEPRDSAVYFCASLRATGYEQYFGPGTRLTVT.

This clone was counted once. The V gene is TRBV7-2, the J gene TRBJ1-1, with D uncertain. The germline CDR1 and CDR2 sequences are SGHTA and FQGNSA. This CDR3 has 15 residues. Trimming left V 3 bases short and J 3 bases short, with 14 bases between. CDR3 protein: CASSFWGGTYTEAFF. The CDR3 DNA is TGTGCCAGCAGCTTTTGGGGAGGAACATACACTGAAGCTTTCTTT.

The J gene is TRBJ2-5, the V gene TRBV3-1 (or the pseudogene TRBV3-2); TRBD2 is a possible D gene (5 bases). Between the trimmed V and J ends, which lost 0 bases and 5 bases, there was a span of 16 bases. This CDR3 comprises 16 residues. Looked up from germline, CDR1 is LGHDT and CDR2 is YNNKEL (reference sequence). DNA for the CDR3: TGTGCCAGCAGCCAAGATTTGGCGGGTGCCTGGGAGACCCAGTACTTC. It specifies CASSQDLAGAWETQYF.

The genes are TRBV2 and TRBJ1-2, with a weak D call TRBD1 (5 bases). This CDR3 contains 14 residues. Between the trimmed V and J ends, which lost 2 bases and 1 base, there was a span of 8 bases. Germline assignment: CDR1 SNHLY and CDR2 FYNNEI. The DNA for the CDR3 is TGTGCCAGCAGTGAAAGGACATTTAACTATGGCTACACCTTC. It translates to CASSERTFNYGYTF.

The V call is TRBV7-3, the J call TRBJ2-5; D may be TRBD1 (5 bases). The germline gives CDR1 SGHTA, CDR2 FQGTGA. The CDR3 sequence is 15 residues long. V was cut by 2 bases and J by 5 bases, with 15 bases left in between. Written as DNA, the CDR3 is TGTGCCAGCAGCTTACGTGGGGCAGCTTGGGAGACCCAGTACTTC. This codes for CASSLRGAAWETQYF.

This chain links TRBV9 with TRBJ1-6, with a possible D match to TRBD1 (5 bases). V was clipped by 0 bases and J by 12 bases, with 10 bases between them. The length of the CDR3 is 13 residues. CDR1 SGDLS and CDR2 YYNGEE come from the germline V gene. Written as DNA, the CDR3 is TGTGCCAGCAGCGTAGGGCAGGGCGAACCCCTCCACTTT. Protein sequence: CASSVGQGEPLHF.

This clone was counted only a few times. This chain links TRBV10-3 with TRBJ1-2, with 10 bases aligning to TRBD1. J lost 10 bases, V lost 6 bases, and 2 bases had no gene match. CDR1 and CDR2 (germline): ENHRY, SYGVKD. The CDR3 covers 11 residues. CDR3 sequence reads: CAISGQGDYTF. The DNA for the CDR3 is TGTGCCATCAGCGGACAGGGGGACTACACCTTC.

This sequence joins TRBV5-4 and TRBJ2-1; 9 nucleotides match TRBD2. CDR1 is SGHNT and CDR2 is YYREEE in the germline V gene (reference sequence). The CDR3 loop spans 15 amino acids. With 5 bases clipped from V and 10 bases from J, the junction kept 13 bases outside the gene matches. The CDR3 loop reads CASRSGPAGGGEQFF. As DNA, the CDR3 is TGTGCCAGCAGGAGCGGCCCAGCGGGGGGTGGCGAGCAGTTCTTC.

The gene calls are TRBV11-1 and TRBJ2-2, with D possibly being TRBD2 (6 bases). CDR1 SGHAT and CDR2 FQDESV come from the germline V gene (reference sequence). This CDR3 comprises 14 residues. V was pared by 0 bases and J by 4 bases, with 6 bases between. The CDR3 DNA sequence: TGTGCCAGCAGCTTAGCGGGGGGCACCGGGGAGCTGTTTTTT. The encoded protein is CASSLAGGTGELFF.

The genes are TRBV6-5 and TRBJ2-1, with D perhaps TRBD2 (6 bases). Trimming took off 0 bases at V and 8 bases at J, with 17 bases between the two ends. The germline V gene has CDR1 MNHEY and CDR2 SVGAGI. The CDR3 is 16 residues long. The CDR3: CASSYSGGARPYEQFF. The CDR3 DNA reads TGTGCCAGCAGTTACTCCGGGGGAGCCCGGCCATATGAGCAGTTCTTC.

This chain joins TRBV5-1 and TRBJ1-3; perhaps TRBD1 as D (6 bases). The CDR3 length is 16 residues. V lost 1 base and J lost 0, with 11 bases in between. From germline, CDR1 is SGHRS and CDR2 YFSETQ. The CDR3 reads CASSLPGQDSGNTIYF. The CDR3 region has the DNA TGCGCCAGCAGCTTGCCGGGACAAGACTCTGGAAACACCATATATTTT.